These 17 T cell receptor beta chains originate from one sample sequenced in a study of T-cell memory formation after mild COVID-19. In TCRdb, the 5' RACE reads were re-called with MiXCR into one record per CDR3 protein. Of about 84,000 distinct CDR3 sequences listed, around 13% are singletons. Material: PBMCs or a T cell subset sorted from them (not recorded which). The receptors stem from an adult woman who had mild COVID-19 (a few samples of this study predate the infection). Cell type and time point are not known.

This sequence joins TRBV19 and TRBJ2-6; 8 nucleotides line up with TRBD1. The germline gives CDR1 LNHDA, CDR2 SQIVND (reference sequence). After removal of 5 bases from V and 5 bases from J, the junction contained 8 bases not matched to a gene. There are 16 residues in the CDR3. The CDR3 loop reads CASSDRGPLWANVLTF. The CDR3 DNA reads TGTGCCAGTAGTGACAGGGGACCCCTCTGGGCCAACGTCCTGACTTTC.

The V gene is TRBV9, the J gene TRBJ2-1; 11 bases fit TRBD2. V lost 3 bases and J lost 0; bases outside the gene matches: 8. This CDR3 is built from 18 residues. CDR1 and CDR2 (germline): SGDLS, YYNGEE. The CDR3 region has the DNA TGTGCCAGCAGCGCCCGGAGGACTAGCGGGCCCTCCTACAATGAGCAGTTCTTC. It yields the protein CASSARRTSGPSYNEQFF.

This clonotype showed up just a few times. The chain recombines TRBV24-1 with TRBJ2-5; D unresolved. Trimming removed 1 base at V and 3 bases at J, with 5 bases between. The length of the CDR3 is 13 residues. Germline CDR1 and CDR2: KGHDR and SFDVKD. This CDR3 is CATSDLTEETQYF. CDR3 sequence (DNA): TGTGCCACCAGTGATTTAACGGAAGAGACCCAGTACTTC.

This clonotype was seen repeatedly, ten times or more. The rearrangement joins TRBV7-9 to TRBJ2-5; 10 bases match TRBD2. The V segment lost 3 bases and the J segment 3 bases; nucleotides outside the gene matches: 4. Germline loops: CDR1 SEHNR, CDR2 FQNEAQ (reference sequence). This CDR3 is 15 amino acids long. Written as DNA, the CDR3 is TGTGCCAGCAGCTTGCTGCTAGCGGGAGAAGAGACCCAGTACTTC. It encodes CASSLLLAGEETQYF.

The chain recombines TRBV5-6 with TRBJ2-1, with 7 bases identical to TRBD1. The CDR3 consists of 12 residues. With V trimmed by 5 bases and J by 11 bases, 7 bases remained unmatched. CDR1 is SGHDT, CDR2 YYEEEE, per germline. CDR3 region: CASSTGVGQQFF. CDR3 sequence (DNA): TGTGCCAGCAGTACAGGGGTTGGTCAGCAGTTCTTC.

This clonotype occurred a few times. The chain employs TRBV11-1 and TRBJ2-3; D perhaps matches TRBD2 (6 bases). The CDR3 has 14 residues. Trimming removed 5 bases at V and 0 bases at J, with 9 bases between. From germline, CDR1 is SGHAT and CDR2 FQDESV (reference sequence). In nucleotides, the CDR3 is TGTGCCAGCAGCCTCGGGGGAAGCACAGATACGCAGTATTTT. It yields the protein CASSLGGSTDTQYF.

V is TRBV4-1 and J is TRBJ1-6; the D is unclear. The germline V gene has CDR1 MGHRA and CDR2 YSYEKL. This CDR3 region has 16 residues. V lost 7 bases to trimming and J lost 9 bases, with 22 bases between them. Here the CDR3 DNA reads TGCGCCAGCAACACCAAACCAGTATCCCCACGTTCACCCCTCCACTTT. Protein: CASNTKPVSPRSPLHF.

This chain links TRBV20-1 with TRBJ2-7, with a possible D match to TRBD2 (6 bases). Germline V gene data show CDR1 as DFQATT and CDR2 as SNEGSKA (reference sequence). This CDR3 has 13 amino acids. Trimming took 6 bases from V and 1 from J, leaving 13 bases between them. The CDR3, as DNA: TGCAGTGCGATTCAGGACTATTCCTACGAGCAGTACTTC. Encoded protein: CSAIQDYSYEQYF.

This clonotype has only a few counts. At one end the junction does not follow the germline gene, possibly because of a read error. This chain links TRBV7-9 with TRBJ1-1; 7 nucleotides agree with TRBD1. The germline gives CDR1 SEHNR, CDR2 FQNEAQ (reference sequence). The CDR3 contains 14 residues. DNA of the CDR3: TGTGCCAGCACCTTAGGGGGCGCGGACACTGAAGCTTTCTTT. It codes for CASTLGGADTEAFF.

CDR3 region: CASSYGLGTQETQYF. The CDR3 nucleotides read TGTGCCAGCAGTTACGGGCTAGGGACGCAAGAGACCCAGTACTTC. The chain has TRBV6-5 and TRBJ2-5, with D tentatively TRBD1 or TRBD2 (5 bases each). V dropped 2 bases and J dropped 2 bases, with 12 bases sitting between them. The germline V gene encodes CDR1 MNHEY and CDR2 SVGAGI. The CDR3 covers 15 residues.

This clonotype was seen a handful of times. The rearrangement links TRBV6-5 to TRBJ2-5; TRBD1 aligns across 9 bases. CDR1 and CDR2 (germline): MNHEY, SVGAGI. Trimming cost V 4 bases and J 1 base; bases outside gene matches: 13. The CDR3 consists of 18 residues. In DNA form, the CDR3 reads TGTGCCAGCAGTTCGACCGGGACAGGGTCCCCTCTCCAAGAGACCCAGTACTTC. Its protein is CASSSTGTGSPLQETQYF.

This clonotype was counted a few times. The chain uses TRBV7-2 and TRBJ2-3, with 10 bases matching TRBD2. The junction had 11 bases not matched to a gene; V was cut back by 5 bases and J by 0 bases. Germline CDR1 is SGHTA and CDR2 is FQGNSA. There are 18 residues in the CDR3. Written as DNA, the CDR3 is TGTGCCAGCAGCCTACAGCGGGGGGGGGCCCTAAGCACAGATACGCAGTATTTT. Its translation: CASSLQRGGALSTDTQYF.

This clonotype came up a few times. V gene TRBV6-5 combines with J gene TRBJ2-6; 7 nucleotides align to TRBD1. Trimming removed 4 bases from V and 0 bases from J; junction bases left unmatched: 6. This CDR3 has 17 residues. The germline CDR1 and CDR2 sequences are MNHEY and SVGAGI. The CDR3 is CASSSPGQPSGANVLTF. Written as DNA, the CDR3 is TGTGCCAGCAGTTCACCGGGACAGCCCTCTGGGGCCAACGTCCTGACTTTC.

This clonotype showed up just a few times. This chain uses TRBV4-1 with TRBJ2-2; weak D call: TRBD1 (5 bases). V was pared by 6 bases and J by 2 bases, with 13 bases between. CDR3 size: 15 residues. Germline CDR1 MGHRA, CDR2 YSYEKL. The CDR3 DNA sequence: TGCGCCAGCAGGCAAATCCAGGGTAACACCGGGGAGCTGTTTTTT. It yields the protein CASRQIQGNTGELFF.

This clonotype was found a few times. The V and J genes are TRBV6-1 and TRBJ1-1, with unresolved D. The CDR3 is 15 residues long. V shed 2 bases and J shed 5 bases, with 15 bases lying between them. CDR1 is MNHNS, CDR2 SASEGT, per germline. The CDR3 reads CASSELIFSGTEAFF. The DNA of the CDR3 is TGTGCCAGCAGTGAATTAATTTTCAGTGGGACTGAAGCTTTCTTT.

V gene TRBV29-1 combines with J gene TRBJ2-7, with 16 bases matching TRBD2. The V gene end was trimmed by 2 bases and the J gene end by 4 bases; junction bases not matched to a gene: 5. The CDR3 runs to 16 residues. Germline-derived CDR1 and CDR2 are SQVTM and ANQGSEA. The CDR3 DNA sequence: TGCAGCGTTGAACTGGGACTAGCGGGAGGGCCGTACGAGCAGTACTTC. Protein sequence: CSVELGLAGGPYEQYF.

There are a few counts of this clonotype. This rearrangement joins TRBV19 to TRBJ1-4, with D possibly being TRBD1 (5 bases). Germline loops: CDR1 LNHDA, CDR2 SQIVND (reference sequence). The CDR3 consists of 15 residues. V dropped 2 bases and J dropped 8 bases, with 15 bases sitting between them. The CDR3 loop reads CASSILVRAGEKLFF. Written as DNA, the CDR3 is TGTGCCAGTAGTATATTAGTCAGGGCCGGGGAAAAACTGTTTTTT.